The 15 T cell receptor beta chains listed next were all sequenced from one sample in a study of T cell responses to AZD1222 COVID-19 vaccine. Libraries were prepared by immunoSEQ multiplex PCR; TCRdb keeps only in-frame clonotypes and omits some of them. The sample contains some 16,000 clones, around 83% of which appear only once. Material: peripheral blood, obtained 28 days after the second AZD1222 dose. These TCRs come from an adult who received the AZD1222 COVID-19 vaccine.

This clone came up once. The rearrangement uses TRBV10-2 and TRBJ2-1; 14 nucleotides line up with TRBD2. The CDR3 consists of 14 residues. Germline CDR1 reads WSHSY; CDR2 reads SAAADI. With V trimmed by 6 bases and J by 8 bases, 3 bases remained unmatched. CDR3 amino acids: CASRTSGGAYEQFF. The DNA of the CDR3 is TGCGCCAGCAGGACTAGCGGGGGGGCCTATGAGCAGTTCTTC.

J is TRBJ1-5 and V is TRBV5-8; D is unclear. The CDR3 length is 13 residues. The germline V and J ends were trimmed by 4 bases and 0 bases, with 5 bases remaining between them. From germline, CDR1 is SGHTS and CDR2 YDEGEE. CDR3 amino acids: CASSADSNQPQHF. CDR3 bases: TGTGCCAGCAGCGCCGATAGCAATCAGCCCCAGCATTTT.

This clone was seen just once. The rearrangement links TRBV2 to TRBJ1-5; D is possibly TRBD1 (6 bases). The germline V gene encodes CDR1 SNHLY and CDR2 FYNNEI. The CDR3 spans 14 residues. Trimming left V 4 bases short and J 6 bases short, with 13 bases between. As DNA, the CDR3 is TGTGCCAGCAGTGGGGCAGGGGTGGGTCAGCCCCAGCATTTT. Residues: CASSGAGVGQPQHF.

This clone has only a few counts. This chain joins TRBV25-1 and TRBJ2-7; D is possibly TRBD1 or TRBD2 (5 bases each). The ends were cut back, 6 bases at V and 2 bases at J, with 14 bases in the middle. Per germline, CDR1 MGHDK and CDR2 SYGVNS. The CDR3 is 14 amino acids. CDR3 in amino acids: CASRGLKGPYEQYF. The CDR3 nucleotides read TGTGCCAGCAGGGGGCTAAAGGGACCCTACGAGCAGTACTTC.

This clone was observed a few times. The chain combines TRBV28 with TRBJ2-7, with 8 bases matching TRBD1. The CDR3 sequence is 15 residues long. Per the germline V gene, CDR1 is MDHEN and CDR2 is SYDVKM. The J segment lost 5 bases and the V segment lost 6 bases, leaving 12 bases of the junction unmatched. As DNA, the CDR3 is TGTGCCAGCAGAAACCGACAGGGGCTGAGGAACGAGCAGTACTTC. This encodes CASRNRQGLRNEQYF.

The J gene is TRBJ1-1, the V gene TRBV5-4; D remains unclear. V was pared by 0 bases and J by 1 base, with 13 bases between. This CDR3 region has 16 residues. Germline V CDR1 and CDR2: SGHNT, YYREEE (reference sequence). CDR3 nucleotides: TGTGCCAGCAGCTTGGGGGTGGCGCGAGGGAACACTGAAGCTTTCTTT. As protein: CASSLGVARGNTEAFF.

The V call is TRBV7-2, the J call TRBJ2-4; weak D call: TRBD2 (6 bases). The CDR3 loop spans 15 amino acids. Germline CDR1 is SGHTA and CDR2 is FQGNSA. V shed 2 bases and J shed 6 bases, with 14 bases lying between them. DNA for the CDR3: TGTGCCAGCAGCTTACTTACGGGGCGGGGAAACATTCAGTACTTC. It is translated as CASSLLTGRGNIQYF. Full variable domain (missing parts from reference TRBV7-2 and TRBJ2-4): GAGVSQSPSNKVTEKGKDVELRCDPISGHTALYWYRQSLGQGLEFLIYFQGNSAPDKSGLPSDRFSAERTGGSVSTLTIQRTQQEDSAVYLCASSLLTGRGNIQYFGAGTRLSVL.

The chain employs TRBV6-2 or TRBV6-3 and TRBJ2-7; 8 nucleotides align to TRBD1. This CDR3 has 14 amino acids. V lost 5 bases and J lost 0; bases outside the gene matches: 3. Germline V gives CDR1 MNHEY, CDR2 SVGEGT. The CDR3 nucleotides read TGTGCCAGCAGTGACAGGGGACTCTCCTACGAGCAGTACTTC. Protein sequence: CASSDRGLSYEQYF.

The chain carries TRBV5-4 and TRBJ2-3; D is unclear. V lost 6 bases, J lost 1 base, and 6 bases lay in between. This CDR3 spans 12 amino acids. CDR1 and CDR2 from the germline V gene are SGHNT and YYREEE (reference sequence). The CDR3 DNA reads as TGTGCCAGCACCCTCCGCACAGATACGCAGTATTTT. Its protein is CASTLRTDTQYF.

V usage is TRBV5-1 and J usage is TRBJ1-4; D is ambiguous. The CDR3 consists of 15 residues. Trimming stripped 4 bases from V and 0 bases from J, with 10 bases between. CDR1 and CDR2 (germline): SGHRS, YFSETQ. CDR3 coding DNA: TGCGCCAGCAGCGGCGGCGCAGCAACTAATGAAAAACTGTTTTTT. Translated, it gives CASSGGAATNEKLFF.

The chain joins TRBV5-1 to TRBJ1-2; 7 bases line up with TRBD1. J was trimmed by 7 bases and V by 3 bases; bases with no gene match: 9. The CDR3 runs to 14 residues. Germline assignment: CDR1 SGHRS and CDR2 YFSETQ. The CDR3 DNA reads TGCGCCAGCAGCTCAGGACAGGACACCGCTGGCTACACCTTC. Translated: CASSSGQDTAGYTF. The variable domain in full, completed from reference TRBV5-1 and TRBJ1-2, reads KAGVTQTPRYLIKTRGQQVTLSCSPISGHRSVSWYQQTPGQGLQFLFEYFSETQRNKGNFPGRFSGRQFSNSRSEMNVSTLELGDSALYLCASSSGQDTAGYTFGSGTRLTVV.

This clone has just one count. The V gene is TRBV12-5, the J gene TRBJ2-7; tentatively, D is TRBD2 (5 bases). The CDR3 runs 14 residues. The ends were cut back, 0 bases at V and 2 bases at J, with 8 bases in the middle. Germline V gives CDR1 LGHNT, CDR2 FRNRAP. CDR3: CASGLVGGAYEQYF. In DNA form, the CDR3 reads TGTGCTAGTGGTTTGGTCGGAGGAGCCTACGAGCAGTACTTC.

The rearrangement uses TRBV9 and TRBJ2-1; 7 positions agree with TRBD2. Germline-derived CDR1 and CDR2 are SGDLS and YYNGEE. This CDR3 is built from 15 residues. Trimming took 1 base from V and 4 from J; bases not matched to a gene: 5. The CDR3 coding sequence is TGTGCCAGCAGCGTAAGCGGGGTACCTTACAATGAGCAGTTCTTC. Amino acid sequence: CASSVSGVPYNEQFF.

This chain links TRBV5-6 with TRBJ2-3, with D perhaps assigned TRBD1 or TRBD2 (5 bases each). CDR1 and CDR2 (germline): SGHDT, YYEEEE. V shed 4 bases and J shed 2 bases, with 20 bases lying between them. The CDR3 extends over 17 amino acids. The CDR3 is CASSGDPGLLVTDTQYF. DNA of the CDR3: TGTGCCAGCAGCGGGGACCCAGGCCTCCTCGTCACAGATACGCAGTATTTT.

This rearrangement joins TRBV7-6 to TRBJ2-1; tentative D call: TRBD2 (5 bases). V lost 1 base and J lost 10, with 11 bases in between. This CDR3 contains 13 residues. Germline V CDR1 and CDR2: SGHVS, FNYEAQ. The CDR3 spells CASSLESGSEQFF. In DNA form, the CDR3 reads TGTGCCAGCAGCTTAGAATCGGGGAGCGAGCAGTTCTTC.